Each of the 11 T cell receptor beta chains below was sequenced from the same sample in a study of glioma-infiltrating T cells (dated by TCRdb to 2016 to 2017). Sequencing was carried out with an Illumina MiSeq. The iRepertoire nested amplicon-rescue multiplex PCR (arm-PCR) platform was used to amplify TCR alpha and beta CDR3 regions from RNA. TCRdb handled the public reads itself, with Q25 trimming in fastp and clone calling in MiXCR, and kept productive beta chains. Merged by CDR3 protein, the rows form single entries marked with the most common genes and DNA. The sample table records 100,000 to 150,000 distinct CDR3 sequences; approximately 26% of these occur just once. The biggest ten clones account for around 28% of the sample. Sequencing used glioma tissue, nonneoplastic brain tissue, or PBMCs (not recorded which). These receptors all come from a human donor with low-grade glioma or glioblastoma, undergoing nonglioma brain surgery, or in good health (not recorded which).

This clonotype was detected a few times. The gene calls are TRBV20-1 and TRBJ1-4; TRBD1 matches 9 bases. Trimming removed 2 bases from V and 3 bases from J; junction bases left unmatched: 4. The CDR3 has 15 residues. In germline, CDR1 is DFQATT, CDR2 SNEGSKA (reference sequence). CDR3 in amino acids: CSARKQGAANEKLFF. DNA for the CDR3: TGCAGTGCTAGAAAACAGGGGGCGGCTAATGAAAAACTGTTTTTT.

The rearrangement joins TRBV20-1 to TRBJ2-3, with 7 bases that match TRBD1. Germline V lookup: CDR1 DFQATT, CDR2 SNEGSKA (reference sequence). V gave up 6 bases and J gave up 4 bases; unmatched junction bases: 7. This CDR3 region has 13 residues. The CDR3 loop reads CSATSQGADTQYF. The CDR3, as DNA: TGCAGTGCCACTTCGCAGGGGGCAGATACGCAGTATTTT.

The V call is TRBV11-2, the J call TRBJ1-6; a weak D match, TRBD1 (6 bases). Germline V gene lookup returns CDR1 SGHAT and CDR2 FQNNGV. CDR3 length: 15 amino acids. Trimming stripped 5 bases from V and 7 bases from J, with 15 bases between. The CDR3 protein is CASSGRTAGNSPLHF. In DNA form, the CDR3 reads TGTGCCAGCAGCGGCCGGACAGCGGGCAATTCACCCCTCCACTTT. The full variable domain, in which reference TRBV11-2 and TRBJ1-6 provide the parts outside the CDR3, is EAGVAQSPRYKIIEKRQSVAFWCNPISGHATLYWYQQILGQGPKLLIQFQNNGVVDDSQLPKDRFSAERLKGVDSTLKIQPAKLEDSAVYLCASSGRTAGNSPLHFGNGTRLTVT.

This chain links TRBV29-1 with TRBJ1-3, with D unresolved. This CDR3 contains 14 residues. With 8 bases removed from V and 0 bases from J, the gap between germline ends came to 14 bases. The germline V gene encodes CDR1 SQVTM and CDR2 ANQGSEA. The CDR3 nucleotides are TGCAGCAAACCCGAGGGATTCTCTGGAAACACCATATATTTT. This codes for CSKPEGFSGNTIYF. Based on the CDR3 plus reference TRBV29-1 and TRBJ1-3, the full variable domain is SAVISQKPSRDICQRGTSLTIQCQVDSQVTMMFWYRQQPGQSLTLIATANQGSEATYESGFVIDKFPISRPNLTFSTLTVSNMSPEDSSIYLCSKPEGFSGNTIYFGEGSWLTVV.

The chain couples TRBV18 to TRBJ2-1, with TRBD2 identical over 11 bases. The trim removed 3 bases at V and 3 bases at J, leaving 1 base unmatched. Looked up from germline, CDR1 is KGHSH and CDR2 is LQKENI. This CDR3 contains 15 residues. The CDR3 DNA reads TGTGCCAGCTCACCCCTAGCGGGGGGCTACAATGAGCAGTTCTTC. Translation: CASSPLAGGYNEQFF.

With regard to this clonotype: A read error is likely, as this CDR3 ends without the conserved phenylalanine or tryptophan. The DNA of the CDR3 is TGTGCCACCAGTGGAAAGGGTCCGATGCTAGCCGCTCACATGAACACTGAAGCTTTCCTT. This codes for CATSGKGPMLAAHMNTEAFL. The chain uses TRBV24-1 and TRBJ1-1; the D is unclear. Germline V CDR1 and CDR2: KGHDR, SFDVKD. The CDR3 extends over 20 amino acids. V lost 5 bases to trimming and J lost 0 bases, with 27 bases between them.

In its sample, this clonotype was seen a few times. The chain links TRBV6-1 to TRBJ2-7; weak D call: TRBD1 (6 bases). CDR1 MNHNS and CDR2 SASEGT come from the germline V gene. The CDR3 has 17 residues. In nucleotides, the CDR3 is TGTGCCATCAGTGAGTCGAGTCGAAACAGGGCTTCCTACGAGCAGTACGTC. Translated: CAISESSRNRASYEQYV.

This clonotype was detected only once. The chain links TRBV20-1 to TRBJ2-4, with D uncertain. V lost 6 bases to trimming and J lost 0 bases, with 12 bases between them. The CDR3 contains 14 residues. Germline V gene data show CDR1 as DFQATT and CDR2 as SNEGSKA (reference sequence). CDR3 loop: CSAPPPLAKNIQYF. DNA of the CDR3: TGCAGTGCCCCTCCGCCGTTAGCCAAAAACATTCAGTACTTC.

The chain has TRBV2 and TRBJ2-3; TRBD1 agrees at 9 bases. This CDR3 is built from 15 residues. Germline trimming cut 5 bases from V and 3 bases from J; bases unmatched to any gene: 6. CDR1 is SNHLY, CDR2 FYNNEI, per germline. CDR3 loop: CASSRFGTGTDTQYF. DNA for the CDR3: TGTGCCAGCAGTAGATTCGGGACAGGGACAGATACGCAGTATTTT.

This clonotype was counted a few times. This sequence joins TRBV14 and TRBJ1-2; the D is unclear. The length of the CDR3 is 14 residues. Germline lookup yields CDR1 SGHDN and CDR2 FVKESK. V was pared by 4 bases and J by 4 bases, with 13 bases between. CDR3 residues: CASSLWTQTYGYTF. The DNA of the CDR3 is TGTGCCAGCAGCCTCTGGACGCAAACCTATGGCTACACCTTC.

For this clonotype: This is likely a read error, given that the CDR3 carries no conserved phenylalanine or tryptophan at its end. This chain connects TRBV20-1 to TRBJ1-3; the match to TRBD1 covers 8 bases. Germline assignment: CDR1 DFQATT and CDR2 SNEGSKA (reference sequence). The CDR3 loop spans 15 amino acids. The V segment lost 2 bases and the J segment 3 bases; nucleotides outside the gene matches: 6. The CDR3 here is CSARPGQGLGNTIYL. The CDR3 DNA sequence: TGCAGTGCTAGACCTGGACAGGGCCTTGGAAACACCATATATCTT.